This entry concerns a single T cell receptor beta chain. Its specificity is unknown. It was with 60 Vbeta and 13 Jbeta primers that the PCR ran. The data were produced by immunoSEQ multiplex PCR, yet TCRdb's version contains in-frame clones alone and is incomplete. The repertoire holds about 81,000 clones, with approximately 90% as singletons. The sample originates from a study of cytomegalovirus exposure and HLA in healthy donors. Study-level information: From some 190 million T cells, an earlier analysis saw roughly 120 million unique TCR beta sequences.

Whole-study findings and limits: The presence/absence work took it that sequencing depth was about the same across donors. Many donors shared some public TCRs, even though most TCR sequences were rare.

The clonotype comes from a man between 18 and 29 years old in good health and CMV-seronegative. Sequences were obtained from PBMCs.

The CDR3 region has the DNA TGCGCCAGCAGCTTGGTGGGACAGAAGAACACTGAAGCTTTCTTT. Amino acid sequence: CASSLVGQKNTEAFF. The V and J genes are TRBV5-1 and TRBJ1-1; TRBD1 agrees at 7 bases. The length of the CDR3 is 15 residues. CDR1 and CDR2 from the germline V gene are SGHRS and YFSETQ. The V and J ends lost 0 bases and 1 base, in that order; junction bases with no gene match: 3.